This TCR beta chain was found in a study of identifying expanded T cells in peripheral blood. Profiled with immunoSEQ multiplex PCR; TCRdb holds only in-frame clones, not every one. The sample lists tens of thousands of clones; over 75% were seen once. During the collection period, no donor immune events like infections were recorded. Note on this clone: Its antigen is unidentified.

Findings of the study overall: Across healthy donors, higher total template counts meant significantly greater roughly 2-week count variance. Roughly 1.1 clones differed between technical replicates, versus approximately 17 and 20 over time.

Sequenced material: blood. The sequence was obtained from a person aged 18 to 70 in good health.

Here the CDR3 DNA reads TGTGCCAGCAGCTTCACAGGGGCCACTGAAGCTTTCTTT. Protein: CASSFTGATEAFF. This chain connects TRBV7-9 to TRBJ1-1; 7 positions match TRBD1. J gave up 4 bases and V 3 bases, and 2 bases lay outside the gene matches. Germline CDR1 reads SEHNR; CDR2 reads FQNEAQ (reference sequence). There are 13 residues in the CDR3. The entire variable domain, with the rest obtained from reference TRBV7-9 and TRBJ1-1, is as follows: DTGVSQNPRHKITKRGQNVTFRCDPISEHNRLYWYRQTLGQGPEFLTYFQNEAQLEKSRLLSDRFSAERPKGSFSTLEIQRTEQGDSAMYLCASSFTGATEAFFGQGTRLTVV.